This record concerns one TCR beta chain sequence. Antigen unknown. A read error may account for a junction end that differs from germline. This sample is part of a study of neurological immune-mediated disorders. 5'RACE employing 10-nucleotide random UMIs yielded the cDNA. TCRdb re-analysed the 5' RACE reads in MiXCR, keeping a single row per CDR3 protein. This sample yields some 48,000 distinct CDR3 sequences, of which approximately 14% are seen a single time; less than 5.5% belongs to the top ten. As to time point: longitudinal time-point 2. CDR1 MNHEY and CDR2 SMNVEV come from the germline V gene (reference sequence). This CDR3 is built from 19 residues. Overall study results and limits: The absence of any CDR3 amino acid sequence shared by expanded clones across subjects suggests that repertoires were private in all groups.

The V call is TRBV27, the J call TRBJ2-3; 11 bases line up with TRBD2. The sequenced material came from PBMCs. The sequence was collected from a male donor with HTLV-1-associated myelopathy (HAM/TSP). Here the CDR3 reads CASSLTWGSGGAGTDTQYF. CDR3 DNA sequence: TGTGCTAGCAGTTTGACGTGGGGTAGCGGGGGGGCGGGGACAGATACGCAGTATTTT.